This T cell receptor (beta chain) was identified in a study of T cell clusters in autoimmune cytopenias (dated by TCRdb to about 2019). About the study as a whole: A median TRB sequencing depth of about 50,000 reads per sample was reached, and a median of roughly 2,500 distinct TRB clonotypes per sample was obtained. Peripheral blood TRB and IGH repertoires were sequenced in autoimmune cytopenia patients at active disease and during treatment follow-up, alongside healthy, CLL and autoimmune hepatitis controls. The goal of the study was to determine whether autoimmune cytopenia patients have a disease-specific immune repertoire signature that could serve as a blood-based biomarker. Points the paper makes about the study in general: Healthy donors had almost three times as many exclusive TRB clusters as active autoimmune hepatitis patients, a finding consistent with an autoimmunity-wide signature. The cluster-lack signature was not seen for secondary cytopenia versus CLL, apparently masked by the dominant lymphoma-associated repertoire. GLIPH results suggested that primary autoimmune cytopenia patients were missing physiological T cell clusters, with 51 clusters found only in healthy donors compared with about 16 found only in patients. The T cell clusters were defined only in silico, and the functional role of the clusters was left to be validated experimentally. TRB repertoire shifts, with less even repertoires observed in secondary cytopenia and CLL, were mostly attributed to lymphoma bias rather than autoimmunity.

Taken from the germline V gene, the CDR1 and CDR2 loops are MNHEY and SVGAGI. The CDR3 runs 12 residues from the cysteine to the phenylalanine. No DNA sequence was recorded. Each sample's TRB amplification started from about 250 ng of peripheral blood genomic DNA, which corresponds to around 36,000 genome equivalents. This clonotype registers as medium-sized (0.01 to 0.1%) by frequency; no count is noted. This clone's antigen is unknown. Multiplex PCR with a touch-down protocol amplified TRB rearrangements, with the TRB-A and TRB-B primer pools combined in a single tube. Illumina adapters and sample indices were added to the amplicons through two consecutive PCR reactions using Phusion HS II polymerase. After gel purification with the NucleoSpin Gel and PCR Clean-up kit, the amplicons were quantified by Qubit and checked for quality on an Agilent 2100 Bioanalyzer. Sequencing of the libraries was done on an Illumina MiSeq with 600-cycle, single-indexed, paired-end runs. On the authors' methods: TRB reads were aligned and assembled with MiXCR version 2.1.12 using the default MiXCR reference library. Each unique CDR3 nucleotide sequence defined a clone, and only productive sequences with at least two reads were analysed. To assess repertoire diversity, an R script computed alpha-parameterized diversity profiles (alpha 0 to 5), which included the Shannon (alpha 1) and Simpson (alpha 2) indices. The tcR package was used to compute combinatorial TRB VJ usage, and cohorts were compared on this usage by principal component analysis with ade4. TCRbeta CDR3s were clustered with GLIPH on cohort pairs matched by age and read depth, and cluster frequencies were compared by Wilcoxon test. The reads were reprocessed in TCRdb, with one entry per CDR3 protein sequence and no accompanying DNA. For this entry, the V and J calls and clone size follow TCRdb and not the study's own pipeline. This sample's table has entries for 8,000 to 9,500 distinct CDR3 sequences. 4.1% of the sample goes to the ten largest clones.

The chain joins TRBV6-5 to TRBJ2-1. The TCR was taken from a human donor with an autoimmune cytopenia or autoimmune hepatitis (not recorded which). The specimen was peripheral blood. This receptor has the CDR3 CASSLRVIEQFF.